This T cell receptor beta chain was sequenced in a study of blood T cell repertoires in COVID-19. Study at large: Donors in the United States, Italy and Spain gave samples during acute or convalescent COVID-19.

Generated by immunoSEQ multiplex PCR, the TCRdb table keeps only in-frame clones and is missing some. The sample has 150,000 to 200,000 clones, around 82% seen once. Germline assignment: CDR1 LNHDA and CDR2 SQIVND (reference sequence). The CDR3 is made up of 13 amino acids. Worth noting for this clone: The junction departs from germline at one end; a sequencing error may be responsible.

V usage is TRBV19 and J usage is TRBJ1-2; possibly TRBD1 for D (6 bases). This TCR derives from a woman in her forties with COVID-19, enrolled during active disease. The specimen sequenced was peripheral blood. The DNA of the CDR3 is TGTGCCAGTAGTATTCGGGCAGGGGATGGCTGCACCTTC. Its protein is CASSIRAGDGCTF. Full variable domain (rest looked up from reference TRBV19 and TRBJ1-2): DGGITQSPKYLFRKEGQNVTLSCEQNLNHDAMYWYRQDPGQGLRLIYYSQIVNDFQKGDIAEGYSVSREKKESFPLTVTSAQKNPTAFYLCASSIRAGDGCTFGSGTRLTVV.